This T cell receptor (beta chain) was captured in a study of blood T cell repertoires in COVID-19. CDR1 and CDR2 (germline): SGHRS, YFSETQ. Trimming removed 1 base at V and 0 bases at J, with 7 bases between. The CDR3 extends over 14 amino acids. TCRdb's copy holds only in-frame clones and misses some; the assay was immunoSEQ multiplex PCR. The sample lists about 180,000 clones, about 88% seen once, with less than 3.5% in the top ten. Sample: peripheral blood. The V call is TRBV5-1, the J call TRBJ1-1; D unclear. The sequence came from a woman aged 25 to 39 with active or convalescent COVID-19. The CDR3 DNA is TGCGCCAGCAGCTTGCGGGGTGTGAACACTGAAGCTTTCTTT. This sequence encodes CASSLRGVNTEAFF.